This is a list of T cell receptor beta chains from one sample in a study of cytomegalovirus exposure and HLA in healthy donors. Clones were sequenced by immunoSEQ multiplex PCR, and TCRdb holds only the in-frame ones, with some missing. The sample records some 120,000 clones, about 81% being singletons. Source material: PBMCs. The receptors derive from a man aged 35 to 55 in good health and CMV-seronegative. The CDR3 runs from the conserved cysteine through the conserved F or W. The D gene is left open where the match is weak. Size is stated for part of the rows, as once, few or many counts, or as a class when the clone is expanded.

cdr3_length	v_call	clone_size	j_call	d_call	cdr3_aa	cdr3_nt
15	TRBV9	once	TRBJ1-1	NA	CASSVKAGEDTEAFF	TGTGCCAGCAGCGTGAAGGCTGGGGAGGACACTGAAGCTTTCTTT
14	TRBV19	few	TRBJ2-1	NA	CASSIGGAALEQFF	TGTGCCAGTAGTATAGGAGGAGCAGCCCTTGAGCAGTTCTTC
11	TRBV19	NA	TRBJ1-5	NA	CASGGNQPQHF	TGTGCCTCCGGGGGGAATCAGCCCCAGCATTTT
15	TRBV9	NA	TRBJ2-3	NA	CASSRGRSEGDTQYF	TGTGCCAGCAGTCGGGGAAGGTCCGAAGGAGATACGCAGTATTTT
14	TRBV2	NA	TRBJ1-6	TRBD1	CASSATGKGSPLHF	TGTGCCAGCAGTGCGACAGGGAAAGGGTCACCCCTCCACTTT
15	TRBV6-1	NA	TRBJ2-7	NA	CASSGEYPYGHEQYF	TGTGCCAGCAGTGGGGAGTACCCCTATGGCCACGAGCAGTACTTC
15	TRBV27	NA	TRBJ2-5	NA	CASSLAGRSQETQYF	TGTGCCAGCAGCCTGGCGGGGAGATCCCAAGAGACCCAGTACTTC
14	TRBV28	NA	TRBJ2-7	NA	CASTTRGFSYEQYF	TGTGCCAGCACTACTCGAGGGTTCTCCTACGAGCAGTACTTC
13	TRBV5-6	NA	TRBJ2-7	NA	CASRLLLAYEQYF	TGTGCCAGCAGACTCCTCTTGGCCTACGAGCAGTACTTC
16	TRBV11-1	NA	TRBJ2-3	TRBD2	CASTRRGRAGTDTQYF	TGTGCCAGCACCCGTCGCGGGAGGGCCGGCACAGATACGCAGTATTTT
18	TRBV7-2	NA	TRBJ1-4	TRBD1	CASSLNKGANPTNEKLFF	TGTGCCAGCAGCTTAAATAAGGGGGCGAACCCAACTAATGAAAAACTGTTTTTT
16	TRBV11-3	NA	TRBJ2-1	TRBD2	CASSLGPQRGTGEQFF	TGTGCCAGCAGCTTAGGACCCCAGCGGGGAACGGGTGAGCAGTTCTTC
16	TRBV28	NA	TRBJ2-3	NA	CASSLQGNVFTDTQYF	TGTGCCAGCAGTTTACAGGGTAACGTTTTCACAGATACGCAGTATTTT
14	TRBV27	NA	TRBJ2-6	NA	CASSFTSGANGLTF	TGTGCCAGCAGTTTCACGTCTGGGGCCAACGGCCTGACTTTC
16	TRBV11-2	once	TRBJ1-2	TRBD1	CASTQHPTGISYGYTF	TGTGCCAGCACCCAACACCCGACAGGGATTTCCTATGGCTACACCTTC
13	TRBV6-1	NA	TRBJ2-3	NA	CASRDSAVYTQYF	TGTGCCAGCAGGGACTCCGCCGTCTATACGCAGTATTTT
13	TRBV5-1	NA	TRBJ2-1	NA	CASSQPPGNEQFF	TGCGCCAGCAGCCAACCACCGGGGAATGAGCAGTTCTTC
15	TRBV4-3	NA	TRBJ2-1	TRBD1	CASSQEGQGVNEQFF	TGCGCCAGCAGCCAAGAGGGACAGGGGGTGAATGAGCAGTTCTTC
15	TRBV19	NA	TRBJ2-3	NA	CASSIPGTSTDTQYF	TGTGCCAGTAGTATCCCGGGAACCAGCACAGATACGCAGTATTTT
17	TRBV5-6	NA	TRBJ2-4	TRBD1	CASSLEQGLRGLNIQYF	TGTGCCAGCAGCTTGGAACAGGGGCTCAGGGGGCTAAACATTCAGTACTTC
15	TRBV5-1	few	TRBJ1-1	TRBD1	CASSLAGQGHTEAFF	TGCGCCAGCAGCTTGGCGGGACAGGGACACACTGAAGCTTTCTTT
13	TRBV27	few	TRBJ2-7	NA	CASSITGTYEQYF	TGTGCCAGCAGCATAACTGGTACCTACGAGCAGTACTTC
17	TRBV9	NA	TRBJ2-3	TRBD2	CASSVGGTSGGAGTQYF	TGTGCCAGCAGCGTAGGAGGGACTAGCGGGGGGGCCGGTACGCAGTATTTT
14	TRBV7-9	NA	TRBJ2-2	TRBD1	CAQRRTGGSGELFF	TGTGCTCAGCGGCGGACAGGGGGCTCCGGGGAGCTGTTTTTT
12	TRBV7-9	NA	TRBJ1-2	NA	CASSRVNYGYTF	TGTGCCAGCAGCAGAGTTAACTATGGCTACACCTTC
14	TRBV25-1	NA	TRBJ2-5	TRBD1	CASRGTGVRETQYF	TGTGCCAGCAGAGGGACAGGGGTTAGGGAGACCCAGTACTTC
12	TRBV10-2	NA	TRBJ1-5	NA	CASSDRDQPQHF	TGCGCCAGCAGTGATCGAGATCAGCCCCAGCATTTT
14	TRBV6-5	NA	TRBJ2-1	TRBD1	CASSRDRVNNEQFF	TGTGCCAGCAGTCGCGACAGGGTGAACAATGAGCAGTTCTTC
17	TRBV7-9	NA	TRBJ1-5	TRBD1	CASSPSGSTGGYQPQHF	TGTGCCAGCAGCCCAAGCGGTTCCACAGGGGGCTATCAGCCCCAGCATTTT
14	TRBV7-9	NA	TRBJ1-2	NA	CASSLDGGEAGYTF	TGTGCCAGCAGCTTAGATGGCGGGGAGGCTGGCTACACCTTC
14	TRBV4-3	many	TRBJ1-4	NA	CASRGGGRKEKLFF	TGCGCCAGCAGGGGCGGGGGCCGAAAGGAAAAACTGTTTTTT
13	TRBV5-1	NA	TRBJ2-2	NA	CASSFEGSGELFF	TGCGCCAGCAGCTTCGAGGGATCCGGGGAGCTGTTTTTT
11	TRBV6-6	NA	TRBJ2-7	NA	CASRIQYEQYF	TGTGCCAGCAGGATTCAATACGAGCAGTACTTC
15	TRBV6-1	NA	TRBJ2-7	NA	CASSGEYPYGHEQYF	TGTGCCAGCAGTGGGGAGTACCCCTATGGCCACGAGCAGTACTTC
10	TRBV29-1	NA	TRBJ1-2	TRBD1	CSVAGDRAIF	TGCAGCGTTGCTGGGGACAGGGCGATCTTC
14	TRBV9	NA	TRBJ1-1	NA	CASSVGRGNTEAFF	TGTGCCAGCAGCGTAGGGAGAGGGAACACTGAAGCTTTCTTT
15	TRBV6-6	NA	TRBJ2-3	NA	CASTLPRGKTDTQYF	TGTGCCAGCACCCTCCCTCGGGGGAAAACAGATACGCAGTATTTT
18	TRBV5-1	few	TRBJ2-3	NA	CASSLEGTGSSSTDTQYF	TGCGCCAGCAGCTTGGAGGGTACGGGGTCATCTAGCACAGATACGCAGTATTTT
15	TRBV27	NA	TRBJ2-4	TRBD1	CASSFGQGAKNSQYF	TGTGCCAGCAGTTTCGGACAGGGGGCCAAAAACAGTCAGTACTTC
14	TRBV7-2	NA	TRBJ1-2	NA	CASSLGVGGDGYTF	TGTGCCAGCAGCTTAGGAGTGGGGGGAGATGGCTACACCTTC